The next 22 T cell receptor delta chains were all read from a single sample in a study of gamma-delta chains in newborns, infants, children. TCRdb called clones anew from the reads with CATT. The sample has 8,000 or so delta-chain clones, approximately 3.6% seen once. The sample taken for sequencing was blood. These receptors were taken from a child who was a newborn, infant or young child, either healthy, febrile or measles-vaccinated (not recorded which).

This clone has more than one count but fewer than ten. A read error likely explains why the TCRdb protein, taken from a much larger clone, differs from this DNA's translation at residue 16; the protein shown is translated from the DNA. The genes are TRDV2 and TRDJ3, with TRDD3 identical over 12 bases. Germline V CDR1 and CDR2: GEAIGNYY, EKD. The CDR3 spans 18 residues. Here the CDR3 DNA reads TGTGCCTGTGACAAAATACTGGGGGATACCTGGGACACCCGACAGATATTTTTC. Its translation is CACDKILGDTWDTRQIFF.

This clone appeared a few times. Distinct nucleotide sequences in the sample also encode this CDR3. This rearrangement joins TRDV2 to TRDJ3, with TRDD3 matching 12 bases. V lost 3 bases, J lost 2 bases, and 7 bases stayed unmatched. Germline V gene lookup returns CDR1 GEAIGNYY and CDR2 EKD. This CDR3 contains 19 residues. The CDR3: CACDHLLGDTTWDTRQMFF. The CDR3 bases are TGTGCCTGTGACCACTTACTGGGGGATACCACCTGGGACACCCGACAGATGTTTTTC.

This clone was detected many times. The chain uses TRDV2 and TRDJ3; 7 positions match TRDD3. Germline V gene sequence: CDR1 GEAIGNYY, CDR2 EKD. The CDR3 spans 19 residues. V lost 2 bases, J lost 0 bases, and 9 bases stayed unmatched. The CDR3 DNA reads as TGTGCCTGTGACATCCTGGGGGCTCCTCGCTCCTGGGACACCCGACAGATGTTTTTC. Translated: CACDILGAPRSWDTRQMFF.

By proportion, this clone is medium-sized. Since a much larger clone is just one base distant, this may be a read error. Additional DNA sequences in this sample encode the identical CDR3. The chain recombines TRDV2 with TRDJ3; 8 nucleotides line up with TRDD3. J lost 0 bases, V lost 0 bases, and 3 bases had no gene match. The CDR3 runs 18 residues. Per the germline V gene, CDR1 is GEAIGNYY and CDR2 is EKD. CDR3: CACDTAGGYSWDTRQMFF. The CDR3 bases are TGTGCCTGTGACACCGCCGGGGGATACTCCTGGGACACCCGACAGATGTTTTTC.

This chain connects TRDV1 to TRDJ1, with TRDD3 matching 11 bases. Here the J gene was assigned by germline matching of the DNA, as TCRdb has none. Looked up from germline, CDR1 is TSWWSYY and CDR2 is QGS. Trimming at V came to 2 bases and at J to 7 bases, leaving 21 bases not matched to a gene. The length of the CDR3 is 20 residues. The CDR3 reads CALGESPYKSYWGIKGKLIF. CDR3 bases: TGTGCTCTTGGGGAATCCCCTTACAAGTCGTACTGGGGGATAAAAGGTAAACTCATCTTT.

As concerns this clone: This DNA translates differently at residue 11 from the TCRdb protein, which is that of a much larger clone; a read error is likely, and the protein shown is the DNA's own translation. The gene calls are TRDV2 and TRDJ1, with 10 positions matching TRDD3. The CDR3 consists of 16 residues. Germline loops: CDR1 GEAIGNYY, CDR2 EKD. With V trimmed by 0 bases and J by 3 bases, 6 bases remained unmatched. This CDR3 is CACDTGGIRNADKLIF. The CDR3 DNA is TGTGCCTGTGACACCGGGGGGATACGTAACGCCGATAAACTCATCTTT.

Note on this clone: TCRdb lists the protein of a much larger clone for this DNA, which differs at residue 3, so this is likely a read error; the protein given here is translated from the DNA itself. This chain joins TRDV2 and TRDJ2; TRDD3 matches 8 bases. The germline V gene has CDR1 GEAIGNYY and CDR2 EKD. This CDR3 is 16 amino acids long. CDR3 sequence (DNA): TGTGCCCGTGACACGGTGGGGGATGCCCTGACAGCACAACTCTTCTTT. This translates into CARDTVGDALTAQLFF.

This clone is labeled as medium-sized. The J gene is TRDJ3, the V gene TRDV2, with 8 bases lining up with TRDD3. The CDR3 sequence is 18 residues long. CDR1 and CDR2 (germline): GEAIGNYY, EKD. J was trimmed by 0 bases and V by 3 bases; bases with no gene match: 6. CDR3 region: CACDPTGGFSWDTRQMFF. The CDR3 DNA is TGTGCCTGTGACCCCACTGGGGGTTTCTCCTGGGACACCCGACAGATGTTTTTC.

By proportion, this clone is medium-sized. The sample has other DNA sequences that encode this CDR3 too. The V call is TRDV2, the J call TRDJ1; TRDD3 aligns across 7 bases. In germline, CDR1 is GEAIGNYY, CDR2 EKD. The CDR3 runs to 15 residues. V was clipped by 5 bases and J by 0 bases; unmatched bases: 8. The DNA of the CDR3 is TGTGCCTGTGCCCCTTACTGGGGATACACCGATAAACTCATCTTT. This encodes CACAPYWGYTDKLIF.

A remark on this clone: The same CDR3 also results from other DNA sequences found in this sample. V usage is TRDV2 and J usage is TRDJ3; perhaps TRDD3 as D (5 bases). Per germline, CDR1 GEAIGNYY and CDR2 EKD. Trimming stripped 0 bases from V and 0 bases from J, with 11 bases between. The CDR3 sequence is 18 residues long. Here the CDR3 reads CACDTGGLSSWDTRQMFF. The CDR3 region has the DNA TGTGCCTGTGACACCGGGGGCCTAAGCTCCTGGGACACCCGACAGATGTTTTTC.

This clone has a handful of counts. A much larger clone sits a single nucleotide away, making a read error possible. This chain joins TRDV2 and TRDJ1, with 8 bases lining up with TRDD3. The CDR3 contains 15 residues. V gave up 3 bases and J gave up 3 bases; unmatched junction bases: 8. Germline V gene data show CDR1 as GEAIGNYY and CDR2 as EKD. DNA of the CDR3: TGTGCCTGTGACGCGCTGGGGGAACGTCCCGATAAACTCATCTTT. Encoded protein: CACDALGERPDKLIF.

By proportion, this clone is medium-sized (0.01 to 0.1%). The chain uses TRAV29/DV5 and TRDJ3, with D possibly matching TRDD3 (5 bases). The CDR3 covers 16 residues. Germline V gene sequence: CDR1 NSMFDY, CDR2 ISSIKDK. Trimming left V 1 base short and J 0 bases short, with 8 bases between. CDR3 loop: CAASYWSSWDTRQMFF. CDR3 in DNA: TGTGCAGCAAGCTACTGGAGCTCCTGGGACACCCGACAGATGTTTTTC.

This clone was detected only a few times. The junction departs from germline at one end; a sequencing error may be responsible. The rearrangement joins TRDV2 to TRDJ3; the match to TRDD3 covers 12 bases. Germline V lookup: CDR1 GEAIGNYY, CDR2 EKD. This CDR3 comprises 20 residues. The CDR3 region is CACDKVLGDTSSRDARQMFF. The CDR3 DNA is TGTGCCTGTGACAAAGTACTGGGGGATACCAGCTCCCGGGACGCCCGACAGATGTTTTTC.

The genes are TRDV2 and TRDJ3; 9 positions agree with TRDD3. Germline CDR1 and CDR2: GEAIGNYY and EKD. V lost 3 bases, J lost 3 bases, and 5 bases stayed unmatched. The CDR3 covers 17 residues. CDR3 region: CACDGLGESWDTRQMFF. The CDR3 DNA reads TGTGCCTGTGACGGACTGGGGGAAAGCTGGGACACCCGACAGATGTTTTTC.

This clone was seen a handful of times. A much larger clone lies a single base off, so this may be a read error. The sample carries other DNA sequences with the same CDR3. This sequence joins TRDV2 and TRDJ2, with 10 bases that match TRDD3. This CDR3 comprises 17 residues. Germline CDR1 is GEAIGNYY and CDR2 is EKD. CDR3 nucleotides: TGTGCCTGCGACAACTTGGGGGATACCTCTTTGACAGCACAACTCTTCTTT. Translating it yields CACDNLGDTSLTAQLFF.

This clone has more than one count but fewer than ten. The chain recombines TRDV2 with TRDJ3, with 10 bases identical to TRDD3. Unmatched junction bases numbered 11, after V lost 2 bases and J lost 2 bases. This CDR3 is built from 20 residues. From germline, CDR1 is GEAIGNYY and CDR2 EKD. The CDR3 reads CACDKYWGIHSPWDTRQMFF. The CDR3 DNA follows: TGTGCCTGTGACAAATACTGGGGGATCCATAGTCCCTGGGACACCCGACAGATGTTTTTC.

On this clone itself: A much larger clone differs by one base, so this may be a read error. The chain joins TRDV2 to TRDJ3; TRDD3 aligns across 8 bases. The length of the CDR3 is 18 residues. Germline values: CDR1 GEAIGNYY, CDR2 EKD. The DNA for the CDR3 is TGTGCCTGTGACACATGGGGGGATATCTCCTGGGACACCCGACAGACGTTTTTC. Amino acid sequence: CACDTWGDISWDTRQTFF.

Relative to its sample, this clone is medium-sized. CDR3 in DNA: TGTGCCTGTGACACCGTACTGGGGGATGTTAGCTCCTGGGACACCCGACAGATGTTTTTC. This codes for CACDTVLGDVSSWDTRQMFF. The chain employs TRDV2 and TRDJ3; 10 nucleotides match TRDD3. The CDR3 sequence is 20 residues long. Trimming cost V 0 bases and J 0 bases; bases outside gene matches: 7. Germline lookup yields CDR1 GEAIGNYY and CDR2 EKD.

The gene calls are TRDV2 and TRDJ3; 7 nucleotides match TRDD3. The J gene, absent from TCRdb, was called here by matching the DNA to germline. V lost 3 bases to trimming and J lost 0 bases; unmatched junction nucleotides: 16. There are 21 residues in the CDR3. Looked up from germline, CDR1 is GEAIGNYY and CDR2 is EKD. CDR3 nucleotides: TGTGCCTGTGACCCGGTCGGACGGGGGGATTCTAGCTCCTGGGACACCCGACAGATGTTTTTC. Translation gives CACDPVGRGDSSSWDTRQMFF.

This clone is termed medium-sized. The J gene is TRDJ3, the V gene TRDV2; the D gene is possibly TRDD3 (5 bases). Germline CDR1 and CDR2: GEAIGNYY and EKD. V was cut by 0 bases and J by 0 bases, with 11 bases left in between. The CDR3 is made up of 18 amino acids. This CDR3 is CACDTVSGSSWDTRQMFF. Written as DNA, the CDR3 is TGTGCCTGTGACACCGTATCTGGGAGCTCCTGGGACACCCGACAGATGTTTTTC.

About this clone itself: The protein in TCRdb stems from a much larger clone and differs at residue 4 from this DNA's translation, likely a read error; here the protein is translated from the DNA. The chain combines TRDV2 with TRDJ3; 8 bases fit TRDD3. CDR3 length equals 18 residues. Germline CDR1 reads GEAIGNYY; CDR2 reads EKD. The CDR3 sequence is CACNTVWGSSWDTRQMFF. CDR3 DNA: TGTGCCTGTAACACCGTCTGGGGGAGCTCCTGGGACACCCGACAGATGTTTTTC.

The chain employs TRDV2 and TRDJ3, with 12 bases aligning to TRDD3. The CDR3 has 20 residues. Germline V gene sequence: CDR1 GEAIGNYY, CDR2 EKD. The V gene end was trimmed by 2 bases and the J gene end by 0 bases; junction bases not matched to a gene: 7. CDR3 region: CACDNLLGDTSSWDTRQMFF. CDR3 bases: TGTGCCTGTGACAACCTACTGGGGGATACCTCCTCCTGGGACACCCGACAGATGTTTTTC.